Listed below are T cell receptor beta chains from one sample, sequenced in a study of CD8 T cells in ankylosing spondylitis. TCRdb analysed the 5' RACE reads with MiXCR anew, one entry per CDR3 protein. The table shows under 120,000 distinct CDR3 sequences, with approximately 25% occurring only once. Sequencing was done on a sample of synovial fluid, either unsorted or a sorted T cell fraction (not recorded which). The receptors here all came from a male donor with ankylosing spondylitis. Each CDR3 is given with its conserved first and last residue. D genes are given only for firm matches. Size tells how often a clone was seen (once, few, many) or the class of an expanded clone, and some rows leave it out.

v_gene	d_gene	abundance	j_gene	len	CDR3aa	CDR3nt
TRBV10-2	TRBD1	.	TRBJ1-5	16	CASREKTGGLNQPQHF	TGCGCCAGCAGGGAAAAAACAGGGGGCCTCAATCAGCCCCAGCATTTT
TRBV7-8	.	medium-sized	TRBJ2-1	17	CASSLARGGLSYNEQFF	TGTGCCAGCAGCCTAGCCCGAGGCGGCCTCTCCTACAATGAGCAGTTCTTC
TRBV20-1	.	many	TRBJ2-7	11	CSVSLGYEQYF	TGCAGTGTGTCTCTAGGGTACGAGCAGTACTTC
TRBV20-1	.	.	TRBJ2-5	13	CSAFHGVGETQYF	TGCAGTGCCTTCCACGGTGTCGGAGAGACCCAGTACTTC
TRBV6-5	.	few	TRBJ1-1	11	CASSPIPGAFF	TGTGCCAGCAGTCCCATTCCGGGGGCTTTCTTT
TRBV7-9	.	few	TRBJ2-1	12	CASSPLGEEQFF	TGTGCCAGCAGCCCTTTGGGCGAAGAGCAGTTCTTC
TRBV5-1	.	few	TRBJ1-4	15	CASSLEQPRREKLFF	TGCGCCAGCAGCTTGGAACAGCCTCGTCGTGAAAAACTGTTTTTT
TRBV10-3	.	few	TRBJ2-3	15	CAISDPTGAADTQYF	TGTGCCATCAGTGACCCTACGGGAGCGGCAGATACGCAGTATTTT
TRBV29-1	TRBD2	few	TRBJ2-3	17	CSVQGRLRSGTTDTQYF	TGCAGCGTTCAGGGCAGGCTTCGTAGCGGGACCACAGATACGCAGTATTTT
TRBV4-2	.	.	TRBJ2-4	14	CASSQGGAENIQYF	TGTGCCAGCAGCCAAGGGGGGGCAGAGAACATTCAGTACTTC
TRBV5-1	.	.	TRBJ2-2	14	CASSWEGVTGELFF	TGCGCCAGCAGCTGGGAAGGGGTCACCGGGGAGCTGTTTTTT
TRBV5-4	.	medium-sized	TRBJ2-1	15	CASSLEGGTYNEQFF	TGTGCCAGCAGCTTGGAAGGGGGTACCTACAATGAGCAGTTCTTC
TRBV30	.	many	TRBJ2-1	12	CAWSREGQDRFF	TGTGCCTGGAGCCGGGAGGGACAGGACAGGTTCTTC
TRBV6-1	.	.	TRBJ1-5	18	CASSRGYLQSPSNQPQHF	TGTGCCAGCAGTAGGGGCTACCTCCAATCCCCCAGCAATCAGCCCCAGCATTTT
TRBV12-3/TRBV12-4	.	.	TRBJ1-2	14	CASSLGAGSSGYTF	TGTGCCAGCAGTTTAGGGGCGGGAAGCAGTGGCTACACCTTC
TRBV7-2	.	few	TRBJ2-1	15	CASSLAQGTFNEQFF	TGTGCCAGCAGCTTAGCACAGGGAACGTTCAATGAGCAGTTCTTC
TRBV18	.	few	TRBJ2-3	13	CASSSTVTDTQYF	TGTGCCAGCTCATCGACAGTTACAGATACGCAGTATTTT
TRBV3-1	.	few	TRBJ1-2	15	CASSQGYSVNYGYTF	TGTGCCAGCAGCCAAGGCTACAGTGTCAACTATGGCTACACCTTC
TRBV20-1	.	many	TRBJ2-1	11	CSASEKGEQFF	TGCAGTGCTAGCGAGAAGGGGGAGCAGTTCTTC
TRBV5-5	TRBD1	.	TRBJ2-7	14	CASSWGQTAYEQYF	TGTGCCAGCAGCTGGGGACAGACAGCCTACGAGCAGTACTTC
TRBV19	TRBD2	.	TRBJ2-2	16	CASSIGTSVYTGELFF	TGTGCCAGTAGTATAGGTACTAGCGTATACACCGGGGAGCTGTTTTTT
TRBV5-1	.	.	TRBJ1-3	14	CASSLEVTGNTIYF	TGCGCCAGCAGCTTGGAGGTAACTGGAAACACCATATATTTT
TRBV20-1	TRBD2	many	TRBJ2-3	14	CSASLSGRPDTQYF	TGCAGTGCTAGCCTTAGCGGGAGACCAGATACGCAGTATTTT
TRBV7-8	.	.	TRBJ2-7	14	CASSLARGYYEQYF	TGTGCCAGCAGCTTAGCACGGGGATACTACGAGCAGTACTTC
TRBV12-3/TRBV12-4	TRBD2	.	TRBJ2-4	15	CASSPDWGGRNIQYF	TGTGCCAGCAGTCCCGACTGGGGGGGTCGGAACATTCAGTACTTC
TRBV9	.	.	TRBJ1-2	12	CASSGQTYGYTF	TGTGCCAGCAGCGGGCAGACCTATGGCTACACCTTC
TRBV6-5	TRBD1	.	TRBJ1-2	15	CASSYARTGGYGYTF	TGTGCCAGCAGTTACGCCCGGACAGGGGGCTATGGCTACACCTTC
TRBV15	.	.	TRBJ1-6	16	CATSRGEGSVNSPLHF	TGTGCCACCAGCAGAGGTGAGGGGTCGGTGAATTCACCCCTCCACTTT
TRBV24-1	.	.	TRBJ2-1	15	CATSDYDGGYNEQFF	TGTGCCACCAGTGATTACGACGGAGGCTACAATGAGCAGTTCTTC
TRBV7-8	TRBD2	few	TRBJ2-1	16	CASSGGTSGRRNEQFF	TGTGCCAGCAGCGGAGGGACTAGCGGGAGGAGGAATGAGCAGTTCTTC
TRBV7-2	.	few	TRBJ1-2	14	CASSWEGPIYGYTF	TGTGCCAGCAGTTGGGAGGGGCCTATCTATGGCTACACCTTC
TRBV12-3/TRBV12-4	.	.	TRBJ1-1	14	CASSRLTVNTEAFF	TGTGCCAGCAGTCGTTTGACGGTGAACACTGAAGCTTTCTTT
TRBV7-8	TRBD2	many	TRBJ2-2	16	CASSRQLARNTGELFF	TGTGCCAGCAGCCGCCAACTAGCGAGGAACACCGGGGAGCTGTTTTTT
TRBV20-1	TRBD1	many	TRBJ2-5	13	CSAKQGTLETQYF	TGCAGTGCTAAACAGGGGACGCTTGAGACCCAGTACTTC
TRBV5-1	TRBD1	.	TRBJ2-5	15	CASSFGRGQGETQYF	TGCGCCAGCAGCTTTGGAAGGGGGCAGGGGGAGACCCAGTACTTC
TRBV15	.	.	TRBJ1-1	13	CATRRGDDTEAFF	TGTGCCACCAGGAGGGGGGACGACACTGAAGCTTTCTTT
TRBV7-7	.	many	TRBJ2-1	13	CASSPATYNEQFF	TGTGCCAGCAGCCCGGCCACCTACAATGAGCAGTTCTTC
TRBV5-1	.	few	TRBJ2-2	13	CASSFGTSGELFF	TGCGCCAGCAGCTTCGGGACTTCCGGGGAGCTGTTTTTT
TRBV24-1	.	few	TRBJ2-5	17	CATSAIDLNFHQETQYF	TGTGCCACCAGTGCCATAGATTTAAACTTCCACCAAGAGACCCAGTACTTC
TRBV29-1	.	many	TRBJ1-2	13	CSVSPRLNYGYTF	TGCAGCGTCAGTCCCCGACTTAACTATGGCTACACCTTC